Listed below are T cell receptor beta chains from one sample, sequenced in a study of cytomegalovirus exposure and HLA in healthy donors. Produced via immunoSEQ multiplex PCR; TCRdb's table is partial and in-frame only. Of over 140,000 clones in the sample, around 82% are singletons; the top ten hold roughly 2.4%. The sequencing input was PBMCs. These receptors originate from a man in his fifties or sixties in good health and CMV-seronegative. Each CDR3 is given with its conserved first and last residue. D genes are given only for firm matches. The size of a clone is reported for some rows only, either as once, few or many, or as a class for expanded clones.

D gene: .
clone size: .
V gene: TRBV6-1
J gene: TRBJ2-6
CDR3 protein: CASTLEYSGANVLTF
CDR3 DNA: TGTGCCAGCACCCTCGAGTACTCTGGGGCCAACGTCCTGACTTTC

D gene: TRBD1
clone size: .
V gene: TRBV28
J gene: TRBJ1-2
CDR3 protein: CASSPGTGEWHTF
CDR3 DNA: TGTGCCAGCAGCCCCGGGACAGGGGAATGGCACACCTTC

D gene: TRBD2
clone size: .
V gene: TRBV28
J gene: TRBJ2-1
CDR3 protein: CASSLSGGAWNEQFF
CDR3 DNA: TGTGCCAGCAGTTTATCCGGGGGGGCCTGGAATGAGCAGTTCTTC

D gene: TRBD1
clone size: .
V gene: TRBV7-8
J gene: TRBJ1-5
CDR3 protein: CASSLVMWDRDMGNQPQHF
CDR3 DNA: TGTGCCAGCAGCTTAGTAATGTGGGACAGGGACATGGGCAATCAGCCCCAGCATTTT

D gene: TRBD2
clone size: few
V gene: TRBV10-1
J gene: TRBJ2-1
CDR3 protein: CASSAGLAGEGEQFF
CDR3 DNA: TGCGCCAGCAGCGCAGGACTAGCGGGAGAAGGTGAGCAGTTCTTC

D gene: TRBD1
clone size: .
V gene: TRBV5-6
J gene: TRBJ2-1
CDR3 protein: CASSLRQGAYEQFF
CDR3 DNA: TGTGCCAGCAGCTTGCGACAGGGGGCCTATGAGCAGTTCTTC

D gene: .
clone size: once
V gene: TRBV7-8
J gene: TRBJ1-2
CDR3 protein: CASSQPQGSGYTF
CDR3 DNA: TGTGCCAGCAGCCAACCCCAGGGTAGCGGCTACACCTTC

D gene: TRBD2
clone size: .
V gene: TRBV11-2
J gene: TRBJ2-7
CDR3 protein: CASSSKNRLAGGRYEQYF
CDR3 DNA: TGTGCCAGCAGCTCGAAGAATAGGCTAGCGGGGGGGCGCTACGAGCAGTACTTC

D gene: .
clone size: .
V gene: TRBV13
J gene: TRBJ2-3
CDR3 protein: CASSFGQGSTDTQYF
CDR3 DNA: TGTGCCAGCAGCTTCGGACAAGGGAGCACAGATACGCAGTATTTT

D gene: .
clone size: once
V gene: TRBV7-9
J gene: TRBJ1-4
CDR3 protein: CASSLATHGEKLFF
CDR3 DNA: TGTGCCAGCAGCTTAGCTACCCACGGGGAAAAACTGTTTTTT

D gene: .
clone size: few
V gene: TRBV5-5
J gene: TRBJ2-3
CDR3 protein: CASSHRTGTDTQYF
CDR3 DNA: TGTGCCAGCAGCCATCGGACTGGCACAGATACGCAGTATTTT

D gene: .
clone size: .
V gene: TRBV7-9
J gene: TRBJ1-5
CDR3 protein: CASSSSASGNQPQHF
CDR3 DNA: TGTGCCAGCAGCTCGTCCGCATCAGGAAATCAGCCCCAGCATTTT

D gene: .
clone size: once
V gene: TRBV9
J gene: TRBJ2-5
CDR3 protein: CASSVSGMYQETQYF
CDR3 DNA: TGTGCCAGCAGCGTATCGGGGATGTACCAAGAGACCCAGTACTTC

D gene: TRBD1
clone size: .
V gene: TRBV6-1
J gene: TRBJ1-1
CDR3 protein: CASSVDRGLVYTEAFF
CDR3 DNA: TGTGCCAGCAGTGTTGACAGGGGGCTTGTGTACACTGAAGCTTTCTTT

D gene: TRBD2
clone size: .
V gene: TRBV5-4
J gene: TRBJ2-5
CDR3 protein: CASSLGTRGVETQYF
CDR3 DNA: TGTGCCAGCAGCTTGGGGACTAGAGGGGTCGAGACCCAGTACTTC

D gene: .
clone size: .
V gene: TRBV10-2
J gene: TRBJ2-1
CDR3 protein: CASSSQYNEQFF
CDR3 DNA: TGCGCCAGCAGCTCGCAGTATAATGAGCAGTTCTTC

D gene: .
clone size: .
V gene: TRBV7-7
J gene: TRBJ2-1
CDR3 protein: CASSLVRLSSSDEQFF
CDR3 DNA: TGTGCTAGCAGCTTAGTACGACTCTCTAGTTCGGATGAGCAGTTCTTC

D gene: .
clone size: .
V gene: TRBV11-2
J gene: TRBJ2-2
CDR3 protein: CASSPDRRGNTGELFF
CDR3 DNA: TGTGCCAGCAGCCCCGACCGGAGGGGGAACACCGGGGAGCTGTTTTTT

D gene: .
clone size: .
V gene: TRBV7-9
J gene: TRBJ1-1
CDR3 protein: CASSLVRGMSTEAFF
CDR3 DNA: TGTGCCAGCAGCTTAGTGCGGGGGATGAGTACTGAAGCTTTCTTT

D gene: .
clone size: .
V gene: TRBV9
J gene: TRBJ2-1
CDR3 protein: CASSVEQTEQFF
CDR3 DNA: TGTGCCAGCAGCGTAGAGCAGACAGAGCAGTTCTTC

D gene: .
clone size: few
V gene: TRBV29-1
J gene: TRBJ1-2
CDR3 protein: CSPPKKQLYYGYTF
CDR3 DNA: TGCAGCCCCCCGAAGAAACAGCTTTACTATGGCTACACCTTC

D gene: .
clone size: .
V gene: TRBV5-1
J gene: TRBJ1-2
CDR3 protein: CASSLIEGSESYGYTF
CDR3 DNA: TGCGCCAGCAGCTTGATCGAGGGATCAGAATCGTATGGCTACACCTTC

D gene: TRBD2
clone size: .
V gene: TRBV5-1
J gene: TRBJ2-7
CDR3 protein: CASSAAASGRSYEQYF
CDR3 DNA: TGCGCCAGCAGCGCCGCCGCTAGCGGGAGATCCTACGAGCAGTACTTC

D gene: .
clone size: .
V gene: TRBV10-2
J gene: TRBJ2-7
CDR3 protein: CASSVGLAHYEQYF
CDR3 DNA: TGCGCCAGCAGTGTAGGTCTAGCCCACTACGAGCAGTACTTC

D gene: .
clone size: .
V gene: TRBV5-1
J gene: TRBJ2-7
CDR3 protein: CASSVEEGPGYEQYF
CDR3 DNA: TGCGCCAGCAGCGTAGAGGAGGGCCCAGGATACGAGCAGTACTTC

D gene: TRBD1
clone size: .
V gene: TRBV5-6
J gene: TRBJ2-2
CDR3 protein: CASSPDRTGINTGELFF
CDR3 DNA: TGTGCCAGCAGCCCTGACCGGACAGGAATTAACACCGGGGAGCTGTTTTTT

D gene: .
clone size: .
V gene: TRBV11-2
J gene: TRBJ2-3
CDR3 protein: CASTPSQLGADTQYF
CDR3 DNA: TGTGCCAGCACCCCCTCGCAATTGGGGGCGGATACGCAGTATTTT

D gene: .
clone size: few
V gene: TRBV29-1
J gene: TRBJ2-7
CDR3 protein: CSVGDNSYEQYF
CDR3 DNA: TGCAGCGTTGGAGACAACTCCTACGAGCAGTACTTC

D gene: TRBD2
clone size: few
V gene: TRBV12-5
J gene: TRBJ2-3
CDR3 protein: CASGKGAGGITDTQYF
CDR3 DNA: TGTGCTAGTGGCAAAGGAGCGGGGGGGATCACAGATACGCAGTATTTT

D gene: TRBD1
clone size: .
V gene: TRBV7-9
J gene: TRBJ1-2
CDR3 protein: CSSSQDRDGYTF
CDR3 DNA: TGTTCCAGCAGCCAGGACAGGGATGGCTACACCTTC

D gene: .
clone size: .
V gene: TRBV2
J gene: TRBJ1-2
CDR3 protein: CASTLRGGGYTF
CDR3 DNA: TGTGCCAGCACATTACGAGGGGGTGGCTACACCTTC

D gene: .
clone size: .
V gene: TRBV19
J gene: TRBJ1-2
CDR3 protein: CASSIGTFNYGYTF
CDR3 DNA: TGTGCCAGTAGTATAGGGACATTTAACTATGGCTACACCTTC

D gene: .
clone size: .
V gene: TRBV4-2
J gene: TRBJ2-3
CDR3 protein: CASSQQSALTGSTDTQYF
CDR3 DNA: TGTGCCAGCAGCCAACAAAGCGCCTTGACAGGTAGCACAGATACGCAGTATTTT

D gene: TRBD2
clone size: .
V gene: TRBV15
J gene: TRBJ2-7
CDR3 protein: CATSPTGLAAIYEQYF
CDR3 DNA: TGTGCCACCAGCCCTACCGGACTAGCGGCAATCTACGAGCAGTACTTC

D gene: TRBD2
clone size: .
V gene: TRBV28
J gene: TRBJ2-3
CDR3 protein: CASSFLGLAGDTDTQYF
CDR3 DNA: TGTGCCAGCAGTTTCCTGGGACTAGCGGGGGACACAGATACGCAGTATTTT

D gene: .
clone size: once
V gene: TRBV11-2
J gene: TRBJ1-1
CDR3 protein: CASSPVRTEAFF
CDR3 DNA: TGTGCCAGCAGCCCGGTTCGGACTGAAGCTTTCTTT

D gene: .
clone size: .
V gene: TRBV2
J gene: TRBJ1-5
CDR3 protein: CASSIGGFQPQHF
CDR3 DNA: TGTGCCAGCAGTATCGGGGGATTCCAGCCCCAGCATTTT

D gene: .
clone size: .
V gene: TRBV5-1
J gene: TRBJ1-1
CDR3 protein: CASSLGDTGNTEAFF
CDR3 DNA: TGCGCCAGCAGCTTGGGCGATACAGGGAACACTGAAGCTTTCTTT

D gene: TRBD1
clone size: .
V gene: TRBV7-2
J gene: TRBJ1-2
CDR3 protein: CASSQGGGYGYTF
CDR3 DNA: TGTGCCAGCAGTCAAGGGGGCGGCTATGGCTACACCTTC

D gene: TRBD2
clone size: .
V gene: TRBV27
J gene: TRBJ2-1
CDR3 protein: CASTALGGGTSGVYNEQFF
CDR3 DNA: TGTGCCAGCACCGCCTTAGGGGGTGGAACTAGCGGGGTCTACAATGAGCAGTTCTTC

D gene: .
clone size: .
V gene: TRBV6-1
J gene: TRBJ1-1
CDR3 protein: CALATGEAFF
CDR3 DNA: TGTGCCCTCGCAACAGGGGAAGCTTTCTTT

D gene: .
clone size: .
V gene: TRBV30
J gene: TRBJ1-6
CDR3 protein: CAWSVNSSPLHF
CDR3 DNA: TGTGCCTGGAGTGTAAATAGTTCACCCCTCCACTTT

D gene: .
clone size: .
V gene: TRBV7-3
J gene: TRBJ1-1
CDR3 protein: CASSQRGNMNTEAFF
CDR3 DNA: TGTGCCAGCAGTCAAAGGGGAAATATGAACACTGAAGCTTTCTTT

D gene: .
clone size: .
V gene: TRBV5-6
J gene: TRBJ2-5
CDR3 protein: CASSSGQRETQYF
CDR3 DNA: TGTGCCAGCAGCTCCGGACAAAGAGAGACCCAGTACTTC

D gene: TRBD2
clone size: .
V gene: TRBV30
J gene: TRBJ2-1
CDR3 protein: CALQRASGGGDEQFF
CDR3 DNA: TGTGCCCTACAAAGGGCTAGCGGGGGAGGTGATGAGCAGTTCTTC